Below, 19 T cell receptor beta chains from the same sample are listed, as sequenced in a study of beta chain features in type 1 diabetes. Isolated RNA was reverse transcribed in full, so expressed TCRB transcripts were sequenced. Sequencing was performed with immunoSEQ multiplex PCR; in TCRdb, only in-frame clones are kept and a portion is missing. The table includes hundreds of thousands of clones, about 12% detected once. Sequencing was carried out using naive CD4+ T cells from blood. These receptors came from a young man in good health.

The chain uses TRBV7-2 and TRBJ2-6, with 13 bases lining up with TRBD2. The CDR3 extends over 19 amino acids. The germline gives CDR1 SGHTA, CDR2 FQGNSA. After removal of 5 bases from V and 0 bases from J, the junction contained 7 bases not matched to a gene. CDR3 region: CASSKRTSGGSSGANVLTF. The CDR3, as DNA: TGTGCCAGCAGCAAACGGACTAGCGGGGGATCCTCTGGGGCCAACGTCCTGACTTTC.

The chain is built from TRBV7-9 and TRBJ2-5, with 8 bases that match TRBD2. CDR3 length: 13 residues. Germline-derived CDR1 and CDR2 are SEHNR and FQNEAQ (reference sequence). V lost 4 bases, J lost 5 bases, and 3 bases stayed unmatched. The CDR3 is CASSWGLGETQYF. CDR3 in DNA: TGTGCCAGCAGCTGGGGACTAGGGGAGACCCAGTACTTC.

This clone was recorded only once. The J gene is TRBJ1-5, the V gene TRBV6-6; D not resolved. Germline assignment: CDR1 MNHNY and CDR2 SVGAGI (reference sequence). The CDR3 sequence is 13 residues long. Trimming removed 4 bases from V and 7 bases from J, with 11 bases in between. The DNA of the CDR3 is TGTGCCAGCAGTTTCGAGTCGGGGCAGCCCCAGCATTTT. This gives the protein CASSFESGQPQHF.

This clone was counted a few times. The V gene is TRBV21-1, the J gene TRBJ2-7; the table's D call, TRBD1, was not checked against the DNA. TRBV21-1 corresponds to a pseudogene. The CDR3 consists of 16 residues. CDR3 bases: TGTGCCAGCAGCACCGTATATTCTGGGACAGCCTACGAGCAGTACTTC. It encodes CASSTVYSGTAYEQYF.

This clone has a handful of counts. The chain uses TRBV28 and TRBJ2-7, with a tentative D call TRBD1 (6 bases). The CDR3 covers 15 residues. V lost 5 bases and J lost 5, with 19 bases in between. Germline CDR1 MDHEN, CDR2 SYDVKM. The CDR3 bases are TGTGCCAGCAGTACTATCGGGACAAGATTTAACGAGCAGTACTTC. Its protein is CASSTIGTRFNEQYF.

In its sample, this clone was seen a few times. The chain has TRBV30 and TRBJ2-7, with 9 bases aligning to TRBD1. The CDR3 runs 15 residues. Germline-derived CDR1 and CDR2 are GTSNPN and SVGIG (reference sequence). The V gene end was trimmed by 1 base and the J gene end by 2 bases; junction bases not matched to a gene: 6. The CDR3 region is CAWSAETGGAYEQYF. Here the CDR3 DNA reads TGTGCCTGGAGTGCCGAGACAGGGGGGGCCTACGAGCAGTACTTC.

This clone was observed a few times. This chain uses TRBV25-1 with TRBJ2-5, with D tentatively TRBD2 (5 bases). The V and J ends lost 2 bases and 3 bases respectively, with 10 bases between them. CDR3 length: 14 residues. Germline V lookup: CDR1 MGHDK, CDR2 SYGVNS. CDR3 DNA sequence: TGTGCCAGCAGTGAACGAGTGAGGGAAGAGACCCAGTACTTC. The encoded protein is CASSERVREETQYF. Full variable domain (rest looked up from reference TRBV25-1 and TRBJ2-5): EADIYQTPRYLVIGTGKKITLECSQTMGHDKMYWYQQDPGMELHLIHYSYGVNSTEKGDLSSESTVSRIRTEHFPLTLESARPSHTSQYLCASSERVREETQYFGPGTRLLVL.

This clone occurred once. This chain joins TRBV9 and TRBJ2-4; TRBD2 matches at 8 bases. In germline, CDR1 is SGDLS, CDR2 YYNGEE. CDR3 length: 16 residues. The V and J ends lost 4 bases and 0 bases, in that order; junction bases with no gene match: 6. CDR3 region: CASSPRGGPAKNIQYF. The CDR3 DNA reads TGTGCCAGCAGCCCCCGGGGGGGCCCAGCCAAAAACATTCAGTACTTC.

This clone was observed a few times. The chain recombines TRBV9 with TRBJ1-1; D unclear. The germline V gene has CDR1 SGDLS and CDR2 YYNGEE. The CDR3 consists of 14 residues. V was trimmed by 1 base and J by 1 base, leaving 8 bases between them. The CDR3 sequence is CASSVFPGNTEAFF. The DNA for the CDR3 is TGTGCCAGCAGCGTATTCCCAGGGAACACTGAAGCTTTCTTT.

The chain links TRBV6-4 to TRBJ2-5; TRBD2 is a possible D gene (5 bases). Trimming cost V 6 bases and J 9 bases, with 5 bases left between them. CDR3 length equals 9 residues. CDR1 and CDR2 from the germline V gene are MRHNA and SNTAGT. The CDR3 region is CASREAQYF. CDR3 DNA sequence: TGTGCCAGCAGGGAGGCCCAGTACTTC.

The chain uses TRBV7-2 and TRBJ2-7; unclear D gene. V lost 3 bases, J lost 7 bases, and 7 bases lay in between. The CDR3 runs 11 residues. Germline CDR1 SGHTA, CDR2 FQGNSA. The CDR3 is CASSLWLEQYF. CDR3 bases: TGTGCCAGCAGCTTGTGGCTGGAGCAGTACTTC.

This clone was detected only a few times. CDR3 in amino acids: CASSRDRYTDTQYF. DNA of the CDR3: TGTGCCAGTTCCCGGGACAGATACACAGATACGCAGTATTTT. The chain employs TRBV25-1 and TRBJ2-3; 7 bases fit TRBD1. There are 14 residues in the CDR3. Germline CDR1 reads MGHDK; CDR2 reads SYGVNS. V dropped 9 bases and J dropped 2; count of bases not matched to a gene: 8.

A few counts support this clone. The gene calls are TRBV2 and TRBJ1-5; D is possibly TRBD1 (5 bases). Germline V CDR1 and CDR2: SNHLY, FYNNEI. Trimming cost V 4 bases and J 6 bases, with 10 bases left between them. The CDR3 spans 13 residues. The CDR3 loop reads CASSGQKPQPQHF. CDR3 nucleotides: TGTGCCAGCAGTGGACAGAAGCCTCAGCCCCAGCATTTT.

This clone appeared a few times. The chain links TRBV6-1 to TRBJ1-5; D is ambiguous. The CDR3 length is 15 residues. The V and J ends lost 1 base and 3 bases respectively, with 10 bases between them. Germline V gene sequence: CDR1 MNHNS, CDR2 SASEGT. This CDR3 is CASSEGTQFNQPQHF. The CDR3 DNA reads as TGTGCCAGCAGTGAAGGTACGCAGTTCAATCAGCCCCAGCATTTT.

This clone was picked up a small number of times. The V call is TRBV7-9, the J call TRBJ2-1; 7 bases are shared with TRBD2. The germline V gene encodes CDR1 SEHNR and CDR2 FQNEAQ (reference sequence). The CDR3 runs 15 residues. The V gene end was trimmed by 1 base and the J gene end by 0 bases; junction bases not matched to a gene: 0. CDR3 loop: CASSLGGGSYNEQFF. CDR3 in DNA: TGTGCCAGCAGCTTAGGGGGGGGCTCCTACAATGAGCAGTTCTTC.

The chain uses TRBV28 and TRBJ1-2; a weak D match, TRBD1 (6 bases). V was cut by 6 bases and J by 0 bases, with 11 bases left in between. Germline values: CDR1 MDHEN, CDR2 SYDVKM. CDR3 length: 14 amino acids. CDR3 protein: CASRLQGSNYGYTF. The CDR3 region has the DNA TGTGCCAGCAGACTACAGGGCTCTAACTATGGCTACACCTTC.

A few counts support this clone. The chain is built from TRBV4-3 and TRBJ2-4; D possibly corresponds to TRBD2 (6 bases). The CDR3 contains 14 residues. With 0 bases removed from V and 12 bases from J, the gap between germline ends came to 15 bases. Germline-derived CDR1 and CDR2 are LGHNA and YSLEER. The CDR3 protein is CASSQDWRDNNQYF. The CDR3 DNA follows: TGCGCCAGCAGCCAAGACTGGAGGGATAATAATCAGTACTTC.

This clone was observed a handful of times. The chain recombines TRBV6-5 with TRBJ2-7, with 8 bases that match TRBD2. The germline gives CDR1 MNHEY, CDR2 SVGAGI. The CDR3 extends over 15 amino acids. Trimming at V came to 4 bases and at J to 0 bases, leaving 5 bases not matched to a gene. CDR3 coding DNA: TGTGCCAGCAGTTCGGGGGGGACGCGCTCCTACGAGCAGTACTTC. It specifies CASSSGGTRSYEQYF.

The V and J genes are TRBV5-1 and TRBJ1-1; the match to TRBD1 covers 8 bases. The ends lost 4 bases at V and 2 bases at J; junction bases unmatched: 7. CDR3 length: 15 residues. CDR1 is SGHRS and CDR2 is YFSETQ in the germline V gene. DNA of the CDR3: TGCGCCAGCAGCCCAAGGACAGGGACTAACACTGAAGCTTTCTTT. Protein: CASSPRTGTNTEAFF.